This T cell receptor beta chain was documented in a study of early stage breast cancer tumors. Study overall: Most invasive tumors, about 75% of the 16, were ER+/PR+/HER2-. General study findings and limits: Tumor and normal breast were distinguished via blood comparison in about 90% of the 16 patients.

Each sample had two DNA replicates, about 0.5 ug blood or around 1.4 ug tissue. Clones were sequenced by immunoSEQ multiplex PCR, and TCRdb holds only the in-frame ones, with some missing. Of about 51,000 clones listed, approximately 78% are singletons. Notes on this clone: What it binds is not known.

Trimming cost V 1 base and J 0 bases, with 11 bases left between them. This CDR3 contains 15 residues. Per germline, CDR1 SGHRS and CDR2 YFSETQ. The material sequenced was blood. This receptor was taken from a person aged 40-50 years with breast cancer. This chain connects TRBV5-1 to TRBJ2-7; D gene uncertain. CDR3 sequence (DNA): TGCGCCAGCAGCTTGATCCAGCCGGGCTCCTACGAGCAGTACTTC. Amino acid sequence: CASSLIQPGSYEQYF.